The subject of this entry is one T cell receptor (beta chain). Its target is unknown. A history of autoimmune disease or systemic immunosuppression excluded patients. CDR3 size: 13 residues. V was clipped by 4 bases and J by 8 bases; unmatched bases: 5. Germline CDR1 reads ENHRY; CDR2 reads SYGVKD. The repertoire was sequenced with immunoSEQ multiplex PCR; TCRdb's copy has only in-frame clones and lacks some. Seen here are tens of thousands of clones, 86% observed once, and the top ten hold over 2%. This entry is derived from a study of OX40 agonist ivuxolimab in advanced cancers. Study in general: There were three patients with partial responses, one having hepatocellular carcinoma and two cutaneous melanoma.

Study outcomes and limitations: Average numbers of expanded clones were greater in CD8+ T cells than in CD4+.

The V and J genes are TRBV10-3 and TRBJ1-1, with TRBD1 identical over 9 bases. This receptor was taken from an adult with an advanced solid tumor such as melanoma, head and neck, liver or kidney cancer. The specimen comprised CD4+ or CD8+ T cells sorted from blood, sampled in a trial of the OX40 agonist ivuxolimab. CDR3 sequence reads: CAISADRGAEAFF. CDR3 nucleotide sequence: TGTGCCATCAGTGCCGACAGGGGGGCCGAAGCTTTCTTT.